Sequencing of this T cell receptor beta chain was carried out in a study of blood T cells in healthy people across ages. Study details: Template switching captured about one barcoded beta molecule per two T cells. Whole-study results and caveats: TCR beta diversity, measured per million T cells, fell in a roughly linear way with age.

With respect to this clonotype: The antigen is not known.

This CDR3 contains 12 residues. The V end was cut by 8 bases, the J end by 7 bases, with 14 bases between. Germline V gene data show CDR1 as SNHLY and CDR2 as FYNNEI. Each donor supplied around 10 milliliters of peripheral blood. For the second PCR, which ran for about 7 to 11 cycles, a sample-barcoded 5' primer and a J-beta primer mix were used. TCRdb fed the 5' RACE reads into MiXCR, producing one record per CDR3 protein. The data hold some 1.5 million distinct CDR3 sequences, with less than 45% observed a single time. The sequence came from a woman younger than 35 in good health. This chain links TRBV2 with TRBJ2-5; possible D gene TRBD1, 6 bases. What was sequenced was blood. CDR3 in DNA: TGTGCCAGCGGAAGGGACACAGGGACCCAGTACTTC. Translated, it gives CASGRDTGTQYF.